Reported below is one TCR beta chain. Its cognate antigen is unknown. TCRdb's table, derived via immunoSEQ multiplex PCR, lists solely in-frame clones and lacks some. Of more than 85,000 clones in the sample, about 88% were seen once. These data originate in a study of T cell responses to AZD1222 COVID-19 vaccine. General observations from the study: Regions left unmutated in variants are reportedly the target of nearly half of spike-specific TCRs.

The origin of this receptor is an adult in good health. Specimen: peripheral blood, collected on day 0 of AZD1222 vaccination.

The CDR3 region is CATVPPDRDTQYF. The CDR3 coding sequence is TGTGCCACCGTACCCCCTGACCGAGATACGCAGTATTTT. J is TRBJ2-3 and V is TRBV11-2; D uncertain. V was shortened by 10 bases and J by 5 bases, with 16 bases between the two germline ends. From germline, CDR1 is SGHAT and CDR2 FQNNGV. The CDR3 is made up of 13 amino acids.